This TCR beta chain was identified in a study of regulatory T cells in long-lasting Graves disease. This clonotype was seen only a few times. HTBI primers from iRepertoire and Arm-PCR of CDR3 regions yielded the TCR beta libraries. TCRdb called the multiplex PCR reads again in MiXCR, with one record for every CDR3 protein. The sample carries about 470,000 distinct CDR3 sequences, 20% to 25% recorded once. Time point described: persistent/refractory GD, antithyroid drugs over 5 years with positive TRAb. Preparation of the TCR library used RNA extracted from PBMCs. The sequence came from a female donor with Graves disease. The sequenced sample was peripheral blood mononuclear cells (PBMCs), obtained when the disease was refractory, from a patient treated with antithyroid drugs.

The CDR3 spells CASSFLAAGAWDTQYF. CDR3 DNA: TGTGCCAGCAGTTTCTTGGCGGCGGGAGCTTGGGATACGCAGTATTTT. The V gene is TRBV28, the J gene TRBJ2-3, with 7 bases identical to TRBD2. The CDR3 contains 16 residues. Per germline, CDR1 MDHEN and CDR2 SYDVKM. V trimming: 3 bases; J trimming: 6 bases; junction bases outside the gene matches: 12.